Shown below are 27 T cell receptor beta chains from a single sample sequenced in a study of blood T cell repertoires in COVID-19. The method was immunoSEQ multiplex PCR; TCRdb's version includes in-frame clones alone and lacks a portion of them. Counted here are hundreds of thousands of clones, 80% to 90% occurring once; the ten biggest clones make up around 4.6%. The specimen was PBMCs or T cells enriched from blood (not recorded which). These receptors came from a young man who had recovered from COVID-19.

This chain joins TRBV6-5 and TRBJ2-5, with TRBD1 matching 9 bases. With 4 bases clipped from V and 5 bases from J, the junction kept 5 bases outside the gene matches. The CDR3 extends over 14 amino acids. Germline V gene sequence: CDR1 MNHEY, CDR2 SVGAGI. DNA of the CDR3: TGTGCCAGCAGTTGGGACAGGGCGAGGGAGACCCAGTACTTC. As protein: CASSWDRARETQYF.

The chain links TRBV2 to TRBJ1-5; possible D gene TRBD1, 6 bases. CDR3 length equals 14 residues. Germline CDR1 and CDR2: SNHLY and FYNNEI. V lost 5 bases and J lost 4, with 12 bases in between. The CDR3 bases are TGTGCCAGCAGTCGGGGGGCACAAAATCAGCCCCAGCATTTT. Translation gives CASSRGAQNQPQHF.

The sample holds one count of this clone. This chain connects TRBV3-1 (or the pseudogene TRBV3-2) to TRBJ1-2; TRBD1 is a possible D gene (6 bases). The CDR3 covers 13 residues. Germline assignment: CDR1 LGHDT and CDR2 YNNKEL (reference sequence). V lost 3 bases to trimming and J lost 7 bases, with 12 bases between them. The CDR3 loop is CASSHLAGAGYTF. The CDR3 DNA reads as TGTGCCAGCAGCCATTTAGCGGGGGCTGGCTACACCTTC.

This rearrangement joins TRBV29-1 to TRBJ2-5, with 10 bases identical to TRBD2. The germline V gene encodes CDR1 SQVTM and CDR2 ANQGSEA. The J segment lost 9 bases and the V segment lost 4 bases, leaving 5 bases of the junction unmatched. The CDR3 contains 12 residues. This CDR3 reads CSVVSGGAPQYF. The CDR3 bases are TGCAGCGTTGTGAGCGGGGGGGCGCCCCAGTACTTC.

The chain links TRBV11-2 to TRBJ2-2, with a weak D call TRBD2 (6 bases). The germline V gene has CDR1 SGHAT and CDR2 FQNNGV. This CDR3 has 16 amino acids. V was clipped by 5 bases and J by 1 base, with 14 bases between them. The CDR3 DNA reads as TGTGCCAGCAGCCCCTTCGGGGGACTGAACACCGGGGAGCTGTTTTTT. It is translated as CASSPFGGLNTGELFF.

The V and J genes are TRBV19 and TRBJ1-5; D gene uncertain. The CDR3 runs to 15 residues. Trimming took off 7 bases at V and 0 bases at J, with 13 bases between the two ends. Germline V CDR1 and CDR2: LNHDA, SQIVND (reference sequence). The CDR3 nucleotides read TGTGCCAGTACCTTGAGGGAGGTTAGCAATCAGCCCCAGCATTTT. Translated, it gives CASTLREVSNQPQHF.

This clone was counted at least ten times. The chain combines TRBV2 with TRBJ1-2; 8 bases are shared with TRBD1. The CDR3 has 13 residues. V lost 6 bases to trimming and J lost 4 bases; unmatched junction nucleotides: 4. Looked up from germline, CDR1 is SNHLY and CDR2 is FYNNEI. The CDR3 nucleotides are TGTGCCAGCAGCTCGGACAGGGTCTATGGCTACACCTTC. Translated: CASSSDRVYGYTF.

The J gene is TRBJ2-7, the V gene TRBV5-1; TRBD2 might be the D (5 bases). Germline V gene sequence: CDR1 SGHRS, CDR2 YFSETQ. Trimming cost V 0 bases and J 10 bases, with 8 bases left between them. The CDR3 is 11 amino acids. CDR3 in DNA: TGCGCCAGCAGCTTGGCGGGGTTACAGTACTTC. This encodes CASSLAGLQYF.

This chain connects TRBV4-2 to TRBJ2-5, with 9 bases lining up with TRBD2. The CDR3 extends over 16 amino acids. Looked up from germline, CDR1 is LGHNA and CDR2 is YNFKEQ. Germline trimming cut 1 base from V and 7 bases from J; bases unmatched to any gene: 10. The CDR3 sequence: CASSQVNERGAGTQYF. CDR3 nucleotides: TGTGCCAGCAGCCAAGTTAACGAGCGGGGGGCCGGGACCCAGTACTTC.

CDR3 amino acids: CASSEFGGRSDEQYF. The CDR3 nucleotides are TGTGCCAGCAGTGAATTCGGCGGGAGATCTGACGAGCAGTACTTC. The chain carries TRBV25-1 and TRBJ2-7; TRBD2 aligns across 7 bases. The trim removed 1 base at V and 5 bases at J, leaving 8 bases unmatched. There are 15 residues in the CDR3. Per the germline V gene, CDR1 is MGHDK and CDR2 is SYGVNS.

This chain joins TRBV5-1 and TRBJ2-7, with D possibly being TRBD1 (6 bases). V lost 0 bases to trimming and J lost 6 bases, with 19 bases between them. The CDR3 is 16 amino acids. The germline gives CDR1 SGHRS, CDR2 YFSETQ. The CDR3 DNA is TGCGCCAGCAGCTTGGCCCGGGACACCTTCAACCCCGAGCAGTACTTC. Its protein product is CASSLARDTFNPEQYF. Variable domain in full (rest from reference TRBV5-1 and TRBJ2-7): KAGVTQTPRYLIKTRGQQVTLSCSPISGHRSVSWYQQTPGQGLQFLFEYFSETQRNKGNFPGRFSGRQFSNSRSEMNVSTLELGDSALYLCASSLARDTFNPEQYFGPGTRLTVT.

The V call is TRBV6-1, the J call TRBJ2-2, with D perhaps matching TRBD2 (5 bases). This CDR3 spans 13 amino acids. Germline V CDR1 and CDR2: MNHNS, SASEGT. Trimming shortened V by 2 bases and J by 6 bases, and 7 bases separated the two germline ends. Written as DNA, the CDR3 is TGTGCCAGCAGTGAATTGAGGGCCGGGGAGCTGTTTTTT. This encodes CASSELRAGELFF.

V is TRBV6-5 and J is TRBJ1-1, with D unclear. This CDR3 is built from 13 residues. V lost 7 bases and J 5 bases, leaving 14 bases between the germline ends. The germline V gene encodes CDR1 MNHEY and CDR2 SVGAGI. The CDR3 reads CASTELLETEAFF. CDR3 sequence (DNA): TGTGCCAGCACAGAGCTTTTGGAGACTGAAGCTTTCTTT.

The chain employs TRBV21-1 and TRBJ2-6; TRBD1 reflects the table's D call only, with no check against the DNA. TRBV21-1 is tagged as a pseudogene. CDR3 size: 17 residues. This CDR3 reads CASSKWEQGRGANVLTF. In DNA, the CDR3 is TGTGCCAGCAGCAAATGGGAACAGGGGCGAGGGGCCAACGTCCTGACTTTC.

About this clone: At the DNA level, this CDR3 is encoded by other sequences in the same sample as well. V and J are TRBV12-3 or TRBV12-4 and TRBJ1-2, with TRBD1 matching over 11 bases. This CDR3 is 13 amino acids long. Losses at the gene ends were 6 bases for V and 7 bases for J; bases not matched to a gene: 4. This CDR3 reads CASSLGTGGGYTF. The CDR3 region has the DNA TGTGCCAGCAGCCTCGGGACAGGGGGTGGCTACACCTTC.

This sequence joins TRBV19 and TRBJ1-2; D gene uncertain. V was trimmed by 6 bases and J by 0 bases, leaving 8 bases between them. There are 13 residues in the CDR3. Germline V lookup: CDR1 LNHDA, CDR2 SQIVND (reference sequence). The CDR3 sequence is CASRRRANYGYTF. CDR3 DNA: TGTGCCAGTAGGCGCCGAGCTAACTATGGCTACACCTTC.

The genes are TRBV5-4 and TRBJ2-3, with 13 nucleotides matching TRBD2. This CDR3 is 19 amino acids long. The V and J ends lost 4 bases and 1 base, in that order; junction bases with no gene match: 12. The germline V gene encodes CDR1 SGHNT and CDR2 YYREEE (reference sequence). The CDR3 reads CASSLGGLAGYWGTDTQYF. The CDR3 DNA sequence: TGTGCCAGCAGCCTAGGGGGACTAGCGGGATATTGGGGCACAGATACGCAGTATTTT.

The chain is built from TRBV7-6 and TRBJ1-3; 9 bases agree with TRBD1. The CDR3 is made up of 14 amino acids. Germline CDR1 is SGHVS and CDR2 is FNYEAQ. The ends lost 7 bases at V and 0 bases at J; junction bases unmatched: 1. CDR3 in amino acids: CASKQGASGNTIYF. Here the CDR3 DNA reads TGTGCCAGCAAACAGGGGGCCTCTGGAAACACCATATATTTT.

This chain joins TRBV7-9 and TRBJ2-7; D possibly corresponds to TRBD1 (6 bases). Trimming shortened V by 4 bases and J by 2 bases, and 9 bases separated the two germline ends. The CDR3 extends over 13 amino acids. The germline CDR1 and CDR2 sequences are SEHNR and FQNEAQ (reference sequence). The CDR3 sequence is CASSYEGAYEQYF. The CDR3 DNA sequence: TGTGCCAGCAGCTACGAGGGGGCCTACGAGCAGTACTTC.

V gene TRBV19 combines with J gene TRBJ1-1; TRBD1 matches 7 bases. The CDR3 contains 15 residues. The junction had 10 bases not matched to a gene; V was cut back by 4 bases and J by 5 bases. Germline lookup yields CDR1 LNHDA and CDR2 SQIVND (reference sequence). CDR3 amino acids: CASSSPNRGATEAFF. CDR3 in DNA: TGTGCCAGTAGTAGTCCAAACAGGGGTGCAACTGAAGCTTTCTTT.

The genes are TRBV6-5 and TRBJ1-6; 9 positions agree with TRBD1. V was pared by 2 bases and J by 7 bases, with 3 bases of the junction left unmatched. The CDR3 sequence is 15 residues long. Germline-derived CDR1 and CDR2 are MNHEY and SVGAGI. The CDR3 here is CASSYRDRANSPLHF. As DNA, the CDR3 is TGTGCCAGCAGTTACCGGGACAGGGCCAATTCACCCCTCCACTTT.

The genes are TRBV19 and TRBJ1-5; TRBD1 matches 7 bases. This CDR3 contains 18 residues. Germline V gives CDR1 LNHDA, CDR2 SQIVND (reference sequence). Germline trimming cut 5 bases from V and 4 bases from J; bases unmatched to any gene: 17. CDR3 sequence (DNA): TGTGCCAGTAGTCGCCATTTCTTCGACAGGGTACGGAATCAGCCCCAGCATTTT. Protein: CASSRHFFDRVRNQPQHF.

This clone is a singleton in its sample. This sequence joins TRBV29-1 and TRBJ2-2; tentative D call: TRBD1 (8 bases). This CDR3 is 17 amino acids long. Trimming stripped 2 bases from V and 1 base from J, with 17 bases between. CDR1 and CDR2 from the germline V gene are SQVTM and ANQGSEA. The DNA for the CDR3 is TGCAGCGTTGAAACGGGGAGGGGGACAGGGAACACCGGGGAGCTGTTTTTT. Translating gives CSVETGRGTGNTGELFF.

This clone showed up just once. This rearrangement joins TRBV7-9 to TRBJ1-3; TRBD1 matches at 9 bases. The CDR3 loop spans 16 amino acids. The germline CDR1 and CDR2 sequences are SEHNR and FQNEAQ (reference sequence). V was clipped by 5 bases and J by 5 bases; unmatched bases: 10. The CDR3, as DNA: TGTGCCAGCAGCGCACAGGGGGCCCTCGGTAGAAACACCATATATTTT. This gives the protein CASSAQGALGRNTIYF.

The chain links TRBV7-6 to TRBJ1-1; 7 positions agree with TRBD1. There are 18 residues in the CDR3. With V trimmed by 5 bases and J by 0 bases, 15 bases remained unmatched. The germline gives CDR1 SGHVS, CDR2 FNYEAQ. CDR3 nucleotides: TGTGCCAGCAGCCGAGGGACAGCCGGAATGATCATGAACACTGAAGCTTTCTTT. It is translated as CASSRGTAGMIMNTEAFF.

J is TRBJ1-3 and V is TRBV19; possibly TRBD1 for D (5 bases). Germline CDR1 reads LNHDA; CDR2 reads SQIVND (reference sequence). Trimming took 4 bases from V and 1 from J, leaving 14 bases between them. This CDR3 has 16 residues. The CDR3 sequence is CASSTNLGDSGNTIYF. The CDR3 bases are TGTGCCAGTAGTACTAACTTAGGGGATTCTGGAAACACCATATATTTT.

J is TRBJ2-1 and V is TRBV6-5, with 13 bases identical to TRBD2. V shed 2 bases and J 9 bases; nucleotides not matched to a gene: 7. Germline V gene lookup returns CDR1 MNHEY and CDR2 SVGAGI. The CDR3 spans 16 residues. CDR3 protein: CASSYPLAGGRIEQFF. In DNA form, the CDR3 reads TGTGCCAGCAGTTACCCACTAGCGGGGGGGCGTATTGAGCAGTTCTTC.